The next 26 T cell receptor beta chains were all read from a single sample in a study of memory CD4+ T cells and cytomegalovirus serostatus. Assay used: immunoSEQ multiplex PCR; TCRdb lists only in-frame clones, some missing. The data show about 82,000 clones, around 80% seen once. Single viable CD3+CD4+CD8-CD45RO+ cells were sorted as the memory CD4+ T cells. Specimen: memory CD4+ T cells from blood. The receptors were gathered from an adult in good health and CMV-seronegative.

This chain connects TRBV4-1 to TRBJ1-1; 8 nucleotides align to TRBD1. V was clipped by 3 bases and J by 3 bases; unmatched bases: 6. The germline gives CDR1 MGHRA, CDR2 YSYEKL. This CDR3 spans 15 amino acids. The CDR3 sequence is CASSQGQGADTEAFF. The CDR3 coding sequence is TGCGCCAGCAGCCAGGGTCAGGGGGCCGACACTGAAGCTTTCTTT.

The chain uses TRBV18 and TRBJ2-7; either TRBD1 or TRBD2 may supply D (5 bases each). CDR3 length: 15 amino acids. Per germline, CDR1 KGHSH and CDR2 LQKENI. V lost 4 bases and J 2 bases, leaving 15 bases between the germline ends. DNA of the CDR3: TGTGCCAGCTCACGAGGGGCAGATCCGACCTACGAGCAGTACTTC. This codes for CASSRGADPTYEQYF.

The chain joins TRBV4-1 to TRBJ1-4; D is unresolved. The CDR3 spans 15 residues. Trimming removed 3 bases at V and 1 base at J, with 9 bases between. Germline V gene lookup returns CDR1 MGHRA and CDR2 YSYEKL. DNA for the CDR3: TGCGCCAGCAGCCAGCAGGAGGGAACTAATGAAAAACTGTTTTTT. The encoded protein is CASSQQEGTNEKLFF.

The J gene is TRBJ2-4, the V gene TRBV5-1, with D possibly being TRBD1 (6 bases). V was cut by 0 bases and J by 5 bases, with 9 bases left in between. Germline CDR1 and CDR2: SGHRS and YFSETQ. The CDR3 sequence is 14 residues long. CDR3 nucleotides: TGCGCCAGCAGCTTGGCACAGGGCCAAAACATTCAGTACTTC. Protein sequence: CASSLAQGQNIQYF.

This clone was counted between two and nine times. The chain couples TRBV4-2 to TRBJ1-6; TRBD1 matches at 8 bases. Germline CDR1 and CDR2: LGHNA and YNFKEQ. The CDR3 sequence is 16 residues long. V shed 6 bases and J 9 bases; nucleotides not matched to a gene: 13. The chain's CDR3 is CASRRDRTGDVSPLHF. CDR3 nucleotides: TGTGCCAGCAGGAGGGACAGGACAGGAGACGTTTCACCCCTCCACTTT.

J is TRBJ1-1 and V is TRBV6-5, with TRBD1 as a possible D gene (5 bases). The CDR3 sequence is 13 residues long. The germline V gene encodes CDR1 MNHEY and CDR2 SVGAGI. The germline V and J ends were trimmed by 9 bases and 1 base, with 12 bases remaining between them. The CDR3 DNA follows: TGTGCCAGTCATCGGGGGAGGAACACTGAAGCTTTCTTT. Its protein is CASHRGRNTEAFF.

The CDR3 coding sequence is TGTGCCTGGCAGGGGGCGACTGGCACTGAAGCTTTCTTT. The encoded protein is CAWQGATGTEAFF. The chain is built from TRBV30 and TRBJ1-1; 8 bases align to TRBD1. The CDR3 sequence is 13 residues long. Germline-derived CDR1 and CDR2 are GTSNPN and SVGIG (reference sequence). J was trimmed by 4 bases and V by 5 bases; bases with no gene match: 6.

V is TRBV4-1 and J is TRBJ2-1; D possibly matches TRBD1 or TRBD2 (5 bases each). The CDR3 runs 13 residues. Deletions cut 0 bases from V and 13 bases from J, with 13 bases between. Germline CDR1 and CDR2: MGHRA and YSYEKL. Here the CDR3 DNA reads TGCGCCAGCAGCCAAGATCAATCCAGGGACCAGTTCTTC. It codes for CASSQDQSRDQFF.

This clone was recorded only once. V gene TRBV6-5 combines with J gene TRBJ1-1; possibly TRBD1 for D (5 bases). CDR3 length: 15 residues. The germline V gene encodes CDR1 MNHEY and CDR2 SVGAGI. V was trimmed by 0 bases and J by 6 bases, leaving 14 bases between them. This CDR3 is CASSYSSQGSPEAFF. CDR3 bases: TGTGCCAGCAGTTACTCGAGTCAGGGCTCCCCTGAAGCTTTCTTT.

The chain carries TRBV7-2 and TRBJ1-3; 7 bases are a match to TRBD1. The J segment lost 4 bases and the V segment lost 6 bases, leaving 6 bases of the junction unmatched. Germline lookup yields CDR1 SGHTA and CDR2 FQGNSA. This CDR3 spans 14 amino acids. For the CDR3, the DNA is TGTGCCAGCAGTACCACAGGGGAGGGAAACACCATATATTTT. Protein product: CASSTTGEGNTIYF.

This chain uses TRBV28 with TRBJ1-2, with TRBD1 matching 7 bases. V lost 10 bases to trimming and J lost 4 bases; unmatched junction nucleotides: 12. The CDR3 is made up of 14 amino acids. Germline V gives CDR1 MDHEN, CDR2 SYDVKM. The CDR3 nucleotides read TGTGCCACCGGTTCTCCCGGACAGGCCTATGGCTACACCTTC. As protein: CATGSPGQAYGYTF.

The J gene is TRBJ2-5, the V gene TRBV4-2; 12 nucleotides align to TRBD2. The J segment lost 5 bases and the V segment lost 6 bases, leaving 7 bases of the junction unmatched. The germline V gene has CDR1 LGHNA and CDR2 YNFKEQ. The CDR3 runs 15 residues. CDR3 sequence: CASSPTSGGRETQYF. The CDR3 DNA reads TGTGCCAGCAGTCCGACTAGCGGGGGTCGTGAGACCCAGTACTTC.

The gene calls are TRBV4-1 and TRBJ2-7, with TRBD2 matching over 8 bases. The CDR3 has 15 amino acids. From germline, CDR1 is MGHRA and CDR2 YSYEKL. V shed 4 bases and J 0 bases; nucleotides not matched to a gene: 5. The CDR3 loop reads CASSLRGDSSYEQYF. In nucleotides, the CDR3 is TGCGCCAGCAGCCTGCGGGGGGATAGCTCCTACGAGCAGTACTTC.

V usage is TRBV18 and J usage is TRBJ1-5; D perhaps matches TRBD1 (5 bases). Germline V lookup: CDR1 KGHSH, CDR2 LQKENI. The CDR3 spans 15 residues. V was shortened by 0 bases and J by 7 bases, with 13 bases between the two germline ends. As DNA, the CDR3 is TGTGCCAGCTCACCACCGCAAGGGGCGGGACAGCCCCAGCATTTT. It specifies CASSPPQGAGQPQHF.

The chain joins TRBV5-1 to TRBJ2-3; D remains ambiguous. The CDR3 has 13 amino acids. Looked up from germline, CDR1 is SGHRS and CDR2 is YFSETQ. V lost 7 bases and J 6 bases, leaving 15 bases between the germline ends. Here the CDR3 DNA reads TGCGCCAGCCAAGACCCGGTTATGGATACGCAGTATTTT. Its protein is CASQDPVMDTQYF.

V gene TRBV7-2 combines with J gene TRBJ2-2; TRBD2 is a possible D gene (6 bases). Trimming took off 6 bases at V and 0 bases at J, with 11 bases between the two ends. Germline V gene sequence: CDR1 SGHTA, CDR2 FQGNSA. The CDR3 runs to 15 residues. The CDR3 is CASRPGGANTGELFF. Written as DNA, the CDR3 is TGTGCCAGCAGGCCCGGCGGGGCGAACACCGGGGAGCTGTTTTTT.

The chain joins TRBV14 to TRBJ2-3, with a tentative D call TRBD2 (7 bases). CDR1 is SGHDN and CDR2 is FVKESK in the germline V gene. The CDR3 has 13 amino acids. V was clipped by 4 bases and J by 7 bases, with 12 bases between them. The CDR3 region is CASSRGGAHTQYF. Written as DNA, the CDR3 is TGTGCCAGCAGCCGCGGGGGCGCGCATACGCAGTATTTT.

The V gene is TRBV19, the J gene TRBJ1-2; TRBD1 aligns across 10 bases. The length of the CDR3 is 12 residues. J lost 10 bases, V lost 8 bases, and 7 bases had no gene match. Per the germline V gene, CDR1 is LNHDA and CDR2 is SQIVND (reference sequence). The DNA of the CDR3 is TGTGCCAGTGAACCGGGACAGGGGTCCTACACCTTC. This sequence encodes CASEPGQGSYTF.

The CDR3: CASSVGTSGGFRETQYF. CDR3 sequence (DNA): TGTGCCAGCAGCGTCGGGACTAGCGGGGGGTTTCGGGAGACCCAGTACTTC. The chain links TRBV9 to TRBJ2-5; TRBD2 matches at 15 bases. CDR3 length: 17 amino acids. V lost 2 bases to trimming and J lost 5 bases; unmatched junction nucleotides: 7. Per germline, CDR1 SGDLS and CDR2 YYNGEE.

The CDR3 spells CASRSTDTQYF. The CDR3, as DNA: TGCGCCAGCAGGAGCACAGATACGCAGTATTTT. The genes are TRBV4-1 and TRBJ2-3; D is unclear. V was pared by 6 bases and J by 0 bases, with 1 base between. The CDR3 sequence is 11 residues long. Germline CDR1 reads MGHRA; CDR2 reads YSYEKL.

This chain uses TRBV7-8 with TRBJ2-7; tentatively, D is TRBD2 (6 bases). CDR3 size: 16 residues. With 5 bases removed from V and 3 bases from J, the gap between germline ends came to 20 bases. Germline values: CDR1 SGHVS, CDR2 FQNEAQ. This CDR3 is CASSLLGRGSFYEQYF. The CDR3 DNA reads as TGTGCCAGCAGCCTTCTAGGACGGGGGAGCTTCTACGAGCAGTACTTC.

In regard to this clone: At one of its ends the junction is not consistent with the germline gene, which may arise from a read error. This chain uses TRBV7-7 with TRBJ2-1; D is undetermined. The CDR3 is 13 residues long. Germline assignment: CDR1 SSHAT and CDR2 FNYEAQ (reference sequence). CDR3 sequence: CASSLDLYNEQFF. In DNA form, the CDR3 reads TGTGCTAGCAGCCTAGACCTATACAATGAGCAGTTCTTC.

The chain is built from TRBV19 and TRBJ1-4, with D perhaps matching TRBD1 (6 bases). Germline loops: CDR1 LNHDA, CDR2 SQIVND (reference sequence). The CDR3 consists of 14 residues. Trimming stripped 6 bases from V and 4 bases from J, with 12 bases between. CDR3 nucleotide sequence: TGTGCCAGTAGACTTGGACAGATTAATGAAAAACTGTTTTTT. The encoded protein is CASRLGQINEKLFF.

The chain combines TRBV19 with TRBJ1-6; 7 positions agree with TRBD1. Germline V lookup: CDR1 LNHDA, CDR2 SQIVND (reference sequence). Trimming at V came to 5 bases and at J to 7 bases, leaving 8 bases not matched to a gene. There are 15 residues in the CDR3. The DNA for the CDR3 is TGTGCCAGTAGTCTAGGGGGCGCCGGGAATTCACCCCTCCACTTT. This translates into CASSLGGAGNSPLHF.

V is TRBV7-9 and J is TRBJ1-1; 9 bases line up with TRBD1. Germline loops: CDR1 SEHNR, CDR2 FQNEAQ (reference sequence). V lost 5 bases, J lost 4 bases, and 11 bases stayed unmatched. This CDR3 spans 16 amino acids. CDR3 protein: CASSPRGRTGVTEAFF. The CDR3 coding sequence is TGTGCCAGCAGCCCCCGGGGGAGGACAGGGGTCACTGAAGCTTTCTTT.

This chain links TRBV6-5 with TRBJ1-1; possible D gene TRBD1, 5 bases. There are 11 residues in the CDR3. Trimming left V 6 bases short and J 3 bases short, with 5 bases between. Germline lookup yields CDR1 MNHEY and CDR2 SVGAGI. This CDR3 is CASRGHTEAFF. DNA for the CDR3: TGTGCCAGCAGGGGGCACACTGAAGCTTTCTTT.